Listed below are T cell receptor beta chains from one sample, sequenced in a study of OX40 agonist ivuxolimab in advanced cancers. Here immunoSEQ multiplex PCR was the method, and the copy in TCRdb shows in-frame clones only, minus some. The sample contains more than 80,000 clones, around 88% of which appear only once. Sequenced material: CD4+ or CD8+ T cells sorted from blood, taken in a trial of the OX40 agonist ivuxolimab. Source of these receptors: an adult with an advanced solid tumor such as melanoma, head and neck, liver or kidney cancer. The CDR3 runs from the conserved cysteine through the conserved F or W. D genes are given only for firm matches. Size is omitted from some rows. Given values are once, few, many or a class for expanded clones.

d_gene,v_gene,j_gene,abundance,CDR3nt,CDR3aa
TRBD2,TRBV10-3,TRBJ2-3,NA,TGTGCCATCAGTGAGGCTAGCGGCTCTAGCACAGATACGCAGTATTTT,CAISEASGSSTDTQYF
NA,TRBV28,TRBJ1-4,NA,TGTGCCAGCAGCCGGGAAGAAAAACTGTTTTTT,CASSREEKLFF
NA,TRBV7-3,TRBJ2-6,NA,TGTGCCAGCAGCCTCGACAGTCTGGGGGCCAACGTCCTGACTTTC,CASSLDSLGANVLTF
NA,TRBV23-1,TRBJ1-3,once,TGCGCCAGCAGCGGCGGACGCCTCATCTCTGGAAACACCATATATTTT,CASSGGRLISGNTIYF
NA,TRBV19,TRBJ2-1,NA,TGTGCCAGTAGTAGGAGGGGGGTGAATGAGCAGTTCTTC,CASSRRGVNEQFF
NA,TRBV6-5,TRBJ2-6,NA,TGTGCCAGCAGTGCTTCTGGGGCCAACGTCCTGACTTTC,CASSASGANVLTF
NA,TRBV10-1,TRBJ1-5,NA,TGCGCCAGCAGTGAAAATTGCTCTCAGCATTTT,CASSENCSQHF
NA,TRBV10-2,TRBJ1-1,NA,TGCGCCAGCAACCCCTCGGGGGGGGCTGAAGCTTTCTTT,CASNPSGGAEAFF
NA,TRBV19,TRBJ2-4,NA,TGTGCCAGTAGTGAATTAGCCAAAAACATTCAGTACTTC,CASSELAKNIQYF
TRBD1,TRBV19,TRBJ1-2,NA,TGTGCCAGTAGTGCTCCGGGACAGGGTAACTATGGCTACACCTTC,CASSAPGQGNYGYTF
NA,TRBV19,TRBJ2-1,NA,TGTGCCAGTAGCCCGGGACAACACTACAATGAGCAGTTCTTC,CASSPGQHYNEQFF
TRBD1,TRBV7-2,TRBJ1-1,few,TGTGCCAGCAGCTTAAGGGGGCGCACTGAAGCTTTCTTT,CASSLRGRTEAFF
NA,TRBV5-1,TRBJ1-2,NA,TGCGCCAGCAGCCCCCCTCTTGGACAGCAGGGCTACACCTTC,CASSPPLGQQGYTF
NA,TRBV30,TRBJ1-1,NA,TGTGCCTGGAGAGTTTTTGAGTCAGAAGCTTTCTTT,CAWRVFESEAFF
NA,TRBV30,TRBJ2-7,NA,TGTGCCGGGGACCGGGACGGGTCCTACGAGCAGTACTTC,CAGDRDGSYEQYF
NA,TRBV18,TRBJ2-7,NA,TGTGCCAGCTCACCATTGGCCAACTACGAGCAGTACTTC,CASSPLANYEQYF
TRBD1,TRBV19,TRBJ1-1,NA,TGTGCCAGTACCACAGGGGAATTGGCGAACACTGAAGCTTTCTTT,CASTTGELANTEAFF
NA,TRBV6-5,TRBJ1-5,NA,TGTGCCAGCAGCTCAGGGGATCAGCCCCAGCATTTT,CASSSGDQPQHF
TRBD1,TRBV5-4,TRBJ2-3,once,TGTGCCAGCAGCTTGTATCAGGGGGCAGGAGATACGCAGTATTTT,CASSLYQGAGDTQYF
TRBD1,TRBV27,TRBJ2-2,NA,TGTGCCACTCAGGACAGGGAAAACACCGGGGAGCTGTTTTTT,CATQDRENTGELFF
NA,TRBV6-9,TRBJ2-7,NA,TGTGCCAGCAGTTACCCGGGGTCCTACGAGCAGTACTTC,CASSYPGSYEQYF
NA,TRBV6-5,TRBJ2-5,NA,TGTGCCAGCAGCATCCAGGGGAATCTGCAAGAGACCCAGTACTTC,CASSIQGNLQETQYF
NA,TRBV11-1,TRBJ1-2,NA,TGTGCCAGCAGCTCCTCGGTGACTACTGGCTACACCTTC,CASSSSVTTGYTF
NA,TRBV28,TRBJ1-2,NA,TGTGCCAGCAGTTCACGCTTTAAGGGGAACTATGGCTACACCTTC,CASSSRFKGNYGYTF
NA,TRBV5-1,TRBJ1-1,NA,TGCGCCAGCAGGGAGGGAGCCCTGTGGGAGGCTTTCTTT,CASREGALWEAFF
NA,TRBV28,TRBJ1-5,NA,TGTGCCAGCAGTTATCAGCCCCAGCATTTT,CASSYQPQHF
NA,TRBV29-1,TRBJ1-1,once,TGCAGCGTTGGGAGATCGGGGAACACTGAAGCTTTCTTT,CSVGRSGNTEAFF
NA,TRBV7-2,TRBJ1-1,NA,TGTGCCAGCAGCTTAAGACCCGGGACGCAGAACACTGAAGCTTTCTTT,CASSLRPGTQNTEAFF
TRBD2,TRBV19,TRBJ2-3,once,TGTGCCAGTAGTTCACTAGCGGGTCGGAGCACAGATACGCAGTATTTT,CASSSLAGRSTDTQYF
NA,TRBV19,TRBJ2-2,once,TGTGCCAGTAGCCCCTCAAGAATGGGACCCGGGGAGCTGTTTTTT,CASSPSRMGPGELFF
NA,TRBV7-2,TRBJ1-1,NA,TGTGCCAGCAGCTTGTACAGGGACACTGAAGCTTTCTTT,CASSLYRDTEAFF
NA,TRBV2,TRBJ2-5,few,TGTGCCAGCAGTGAATACGCTAGCCTAGAGACCCAGTACTTC,CASSEYASLETQYF
NA,TRBV5-1,TRBJ2-3,NA,TGCGCCAGCAGCTTGGACAGGTTGCCTAGGGATACGCAGTATTTT,CASSLDRLPRDTQYF
TRBD1,TRBV6-5,TRBJ1-1,NA,TGTGCCAGCAGGGGACAGGGGAAAAACACTGAAGCTTTCTTT,CASRGQGKNTEAFF
NA,TRBV4-2,TRBJ2-1,NA,TGTGCCAGCAGCCAAGAAGCAGGGGTGTACAATGAGCAGTTCTTC,CASSQEAGVYNEQFF
TRBD2,TRBV12-5,TRBJ2-5,NA,TGTGCTAGTGGCCCTAGCGGGTTTCAAGAGACCCAGTACTTC,CASGPSGFQETQYF
TRBD1,TRBV18,TRBJ2-2,NA,TGTGCCAGCTCACCTCGATCTAAGGGGGCGACCGGGGAGCTGTTTTTT,CASSPRSKGATGELFF
NA,TRBV13,TRBJ1-1,few,TGTGCCAGCAGCTCGACAGTGAACACTGAAGCTTTCTTT,CASSSTVNTEAFF
NA,TRBV30,TRBJ1-2,NA,TGTGCCGGAACGACGAGGCAGGCTTATGGCTACACCTTC,CAGTTRQAYGYTF
NA,TRBV5-4,TRBJ1-2,NA,TGTGCCAGCAGCTTGGCCGGGGGACCCATTGGTGGCTACACCTTC,CASSLAGGPIGGYTF
TRBD1,TRBV2,TRBJ1-5,NA,TGTGCCAGCAGTGGTGGACAGGGGGCAGGTCAGCCCCAGCATTTT,CASSGGQGAGQPQHF
TRBD1,TRBV27,TRBJ2-4,NA,TGTGCCAGCAGCGAAGGGACAGGGGGCTTCAAAAACATTCAGTACTTC,CASSEGTGGFKNIQYF
TRBD1,TRBV7-6,TRBJ1-6,NA,TGTGCCAGCAGCTTTGGGACAGGCGGTTCACCCCTCCACTTT,CASSFGTGGSPLHF
NA,TRBV2,TRBJ2-7,NA,TGTGCCAGCAGAATTCTAGGTCCGGGACTGGACGAGCAGTACTTC,CASRILGPGLDEQYF
NA,TRBV19,TRBJ2-7,NA,TGTGCCAGTAGCCCAACAGCGAATCCCTCCTACGAGCAGTACTTC,CASSPTANPSYEQYF